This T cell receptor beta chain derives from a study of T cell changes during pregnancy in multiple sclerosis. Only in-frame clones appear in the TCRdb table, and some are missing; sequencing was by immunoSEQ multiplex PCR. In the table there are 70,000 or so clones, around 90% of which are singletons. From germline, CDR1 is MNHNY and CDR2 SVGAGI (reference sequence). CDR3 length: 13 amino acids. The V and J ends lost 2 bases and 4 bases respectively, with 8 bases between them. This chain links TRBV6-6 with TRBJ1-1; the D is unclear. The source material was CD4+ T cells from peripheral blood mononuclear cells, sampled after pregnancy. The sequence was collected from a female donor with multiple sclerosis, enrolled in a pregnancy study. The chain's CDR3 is CASSYEARTEAFF. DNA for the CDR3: TGTGCCAGCAGTTACGAAGCGCGCACTGAAGCTTTCTTT.